This passage covers 19 T cell receptor beta chains from one sample sequenced in a study of T cell changes during pregnancy in multiple sclerosis. Libraries were prepared by immunoSEQ multiplex PCR; TCRdb keeps only in-frame clonotypes and omits some of them. The sample holds around 36,000 clones, roughly nine tenths seen once. Here the sequenced sample was CD8+ T cells from peripheral blood mononuclear cells, taken in the first trimester of pregnancy. The receptors derive from a female donor with multiple sclerosis, enrolled in a pregnancy study.

J is TRBJ2-7 and V is TRBV19; D remains unclear. Deletions cut 5 bases from V and 3 bases from J, with 14 bases between. The CDR3 is 14 amino acids. Germline V lookup: CDR1 LNHDA, CDR2 SQIVND (reference sequence). The CDR3 nucleotides are TGTGCCAGTAGTGCCCCAGAGAGAGGCTACGAGCAGTACTTC. It encodes CASSAPERGYEQYF.

The chain has TRBV7-9 and TRBJ2-7, with 7 bases identical to TRBD1. CDR1 is SEHNR, CDR2 FQNEAQ, per germline (reference sequence). The junction had 9 bases not matched to a gene; V was cut back by 5 bases and J by 5 bases. There are 14 residues in the CDR3. CDR3 region: CASSTDREGNEQYF. The CDR3 DNA follows: TGTGCCAGCAGCACCGACAGGGAAGGGAACGAGCAGTACTTC.

The chain carries TRBV10-3 and TRBJ2-7; 7 positions match TRBD1. The J segment lost 1 base and the V segment lost 4 bases, leaving 4 bases of the junction unmatched. Germline CDR1 and CDR2: ENHRY and SYGVKD. This CDR3 region has 14 residues. The CDR3 sequence is CAISGTGESYEQYF. DNA for the CDR3: TGTGCCATCAGTGGTACAGGGGAATCCTACGAGCAGTACTTC.

The chain combines TRBV2 with TRBJ1-2; TRBD1 is a possible D gene (5 bases). Per germline, CDR1 SNHLY and CDR2 FYNNEI. CDR3 length: 16 residues. Trimming removed 0 bases from V and 3 bases from J, with 14 bases in between. CDR3 bases: TGTGCCAGCAGTGAAGCATGGCAGGGTCACGACTATGGCTACACCTTC. Its translation is CASSEAWQGHDYGYTF.

The chain links TRBV7-8 to TRBJ1-5; TRBD1 might be the D (5 bases). CDR1 SGHVS and CDR2 FQNEAQ come from the germline V gene. Trimming shortened V by 5 bases and J by 7 bases, and 18 bases separated the two germline ends. The CDR3 has 15 residues. The CDR3 DNA is TGTGCCAGCAGCCCCGAGGCGGGGCGGGTACAGCCCCAGCATTTT. Translated: CASSPEAGRVQPQHF.

This chain connects TRBV19 to TRBJ2-1; D perhaps matches TRBD1 (6 bases). The germline V and J ends were trimmed by 7 bases and 8 bases, with 15 bases remaining between them. The CDR3 is 13 amino acids. CDR1 is LNHDA, CDR2 SQIVND, per germline (reference sequence). Written as DNA, the CDR3 is TGTGCCAGTAACCAGAACAGGGTCCATGAGCAGTTCTTC. Protein product: CASNQNRVHEQFF.

The rearrangement uses TRBV27 and TRBJ2-3; weak D call: TRBD2 (5 bases). V was trimmed by 3 bases and J by 5 bases, leaving 6 bases between them. The CDR3 is made up of 12 amino acids. Germline CDR1 and CDR2: MNHEY and SMNVEV (reference sequence). The CDR3 sequence is CASSFRGDTQYF. CDR3 bases: TGTGCCAGCAGTTTCCGGGGAGATACGCAGTATTTT.

This clone was seen a handful of times. The rearrangement joins TRBV7-8 to TRBJ1-5, with D unclear. V was clipped by 1 base and J by 1 base, with 17 bases between them. CDR1 is SGHVS, CDR2 FQNEAQ, per germline. The CDR3 extends over 18 amino acids. For the CDR3, the DNA is TGTGCCAGCAGCTTAGTATTTCCCGACGGGTTGAGCAATCAGCCCCAGCATTTT. It specifies CASSLVFPDGLSNQPQHF.

The chain has TRBV14 and TRBJ1-4; tentative D call: TRBD1 (5 bases). The CDR3 runs to 15 residues. V lost 4 bases to trimming and J lost 3 bases, with 12 bases between them. Germline V lookup: CDR1 SGHDN, CDR2 FVKESK. Written as DNA, the CDR3 is TGTGCCAGCAGCCCCCTGGGGCCTCCTAATGAAAAACTGTTTTTT. It specifies CASSPLGPPNEKLFF.

This rearrangement joins TRBV6-5 to TRBJ2-3, with a possible D match to TRBD2 (5 bases). V lost 5 bases and J 11 bases, leaving 11 bases between the germline ends. Germline CDR1 MNHEY, CDR2 SVGAGI. This CDR3 comprises 11 residues. CDR3 coding DNA: TGTGCCAGCAGTGACGTGGAGGTGCAGTATTTT. Residues: CASSDVEVQYF.

This chain uses TRBV4-1 with TRBJ1-5; no clear D. V lost 0 bases, J lost 6 bases, and 6 bases lay in between. Germline CDR1 MGHRA, CDR2 YSYEKL. The CDR3 is 13 residues long. CDR3 sequence: CASSQDEGQPQHF. The CDR3 DNA follows: TGCGCCAGCAGCCAAGATGAGGGTCAGCCCCAGCATTTT.

J is TRBJ2-5 and V is TRBV27, with TRBD1 as a possible D gene (8 bases). This CDR3 contains 13 residues. The V gene lost 7 bases and the J gene lost 7 bases, with 16 bases spanning the gap. Germline loops: CDR1 MNHEY, CDR2 SMNVEV (reference sequence). CDR3 sequence reads: CASTTHRGGTQYF. CDR3 nucleotide sequence: TGTGCCAGCACGACCCACAGGGGGGGGACCCAGTACTTC.

This chain links TRBV4-1 with TRBJ2-7; D may be TRBD1 (6 bases). The CDR3 totals 15 residues. Trimming removed 8 bases at V and 2 bases at J, with 19 bases between. CDR1 is MGHRA and CDR2 is YSYEKL in the germline V gene. The CDR3, as DNA: TGCGCCAGCCCCCGGGGTGGGACATCAACCTACGAGCAGTACTTC. Amino acids: CASPRGGTSTYEQYF.

V and J are TRBV27 and TRBJ1-6; tentatively, D is TRBD1 (5 bases). CDR1 is MNHEY and CDR2 is SMNVEV in the germline V gene (reference sequence). Trimming stripped 7 bases from V and 9 bases from J, with 16 bases between. The CDR3 totals 14 residues. The CDR3 DNA follows: TGTGCCAGCACCCTTCAAGGAACAGGTTCACCCCTCCACTTT. This gives the protein CASTLQGTGSPLHF.

Here the CDR3 DNA reads TGTGCCAGCAGCCAAGCTCCGGGGGCCAAAAACATTCAGTACTTC. Protein: CASSQAPGAKNIQYF. This chain connects TRBV4-2 to TRBJ2-4; possible D gene TRBD2, 5 bases. CDR3 length equals 15 residues. Trimming removed 1 base at V and 1 base at J, with 8 bases between. Germline V gives CDR1 LGHNA, CDR2 YNFKEQ.

The rearrangement links TRBV14 to TRBJ1-1; D is undetermined. CDR3 length: 16 residues. V gave up 0 bases and J gave up 0 bases, with 11 bases separating them. The germline V gene encodes CDR1 SGHDN and CDR2 FVKESK. CDR3: CASSQDPADMNTEAFF. The CDR3, as DNA: TGTGCCAGCAGCCAAGATCCGGCCGACATGAACACTGAAGCTTTCTTT. The whole variable domain, remainder taken from reference TRBV14 and TRBJ1-1, is EAGVTQFPSHSVIEKGQTVTLRCDPISGHDNLYWYRRVMGKEIKFLLHFVKESKQDESGMPNNRFLAERTGGTYSTLKVQPAELEDSGVYFCASSQDPADMNTEAFFGQGTRLTVV.

For the CDR3, the DNA is TGTGCCAGCAGACGACAAACCACAGATACGCAGTATTTT. Its translation is CASRRQTTDTQYF. This sequence joins TRBV6-5 and TRBJ2-3; no definite D call. The length of the CDR3 is 13 residues. V was clipped by 6 bases and J by 2 bases, with 9 bases between them. Germline CDR1 reads MNHEY; CDR2 reads SVGAGI.

This sequence joins TRBV6-1 and TRBJ1-2; the match to TRBD1 covers 8 bases. Unmatched junction bases numbered 9, after V lost 8 bases and J lost 10 bases. CDR3 size: 12 residues. In germline, CDR1 is MNHNS, CDR2 SASEGT. The CDR3 sequence: CASQGQDGTYTF. Here the CDR3 DNA reads TGTGCCAGCCAGGGACAGGACGGGACCTACACCTTC.

The chain is built from TRBV7-2 and TRBJ2-7; tentative D call: TRBD1 (7 bases). This CDR3 is built from 14 residues. Trimming took off 2 bases at V and 7 bases at J, with 15 bases between the two ends. Germline V gene data show CDR1 as SGHTA and CDR2 as FQGNSA. CDR3 in amino acids: CASSLSGGRGEQYF. The CDR3 DNA reads as TGTGCCAGCAGCTTATCAGGGGGGCGCGGGGAGCAGTACTTC.